This TCR beta chain was identified during a study of T-cell memory formation after mild COVID-19. In TCRdb, the 5' RACE reads were re-called with MiXCR into one record per CDR3 protein. Of some 100,000 distinct CDR3 sequences in the sample, more than 9.5% are singletons; the top ten hold approximately 40%. This clonotype was seen a handful of times. Germline CDR1 reads LGHDT; CDR2 reads YNNKEL (reference sequence). The junction had 23 bases not matched to a gene; V was cut back by 5 bases and J by 7 bases. The CDR3 length is 19 residues. The sequence came from a man younger than 35 who had mild COVID-19 (a few samples of this study predate the infection). Cell type and time point are not known. The chain joins TRBV3-1 to TRBJ2-1, with TRBD2 matching over 7 bases. Source material: PBMCs or a T cell subset sorted from them (not recorded which). The CDR3: CASSSRSRGTSGTKNEQFF. The CDR3 DNA follows: TGTGCCAGCAGCTCAAGATCGAGAGGAACGTCCGGGACTAAGAATGAGCAGTTCTTC.